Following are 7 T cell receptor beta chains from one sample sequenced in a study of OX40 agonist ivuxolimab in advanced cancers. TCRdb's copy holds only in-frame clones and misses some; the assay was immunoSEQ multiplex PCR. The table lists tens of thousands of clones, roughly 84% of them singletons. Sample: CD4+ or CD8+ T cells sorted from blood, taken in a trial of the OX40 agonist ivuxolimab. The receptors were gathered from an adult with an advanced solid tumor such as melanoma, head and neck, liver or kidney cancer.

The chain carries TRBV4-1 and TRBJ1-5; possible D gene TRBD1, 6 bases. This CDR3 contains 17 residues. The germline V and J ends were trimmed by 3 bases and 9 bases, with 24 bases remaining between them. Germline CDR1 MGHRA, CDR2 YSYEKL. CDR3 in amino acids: CASSHPAQGEEEWPQHF. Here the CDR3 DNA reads TGCGCCAGCAGCCACCCGGCACAGGGCGAAGAGGAATGGCCCCAGCATTTT.

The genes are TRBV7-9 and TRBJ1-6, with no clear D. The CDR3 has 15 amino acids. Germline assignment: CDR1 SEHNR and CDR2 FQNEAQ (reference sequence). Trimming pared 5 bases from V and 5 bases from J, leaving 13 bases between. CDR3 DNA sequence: TGTGCCAGCAGCCCCAACGTGGGCCATAATTCACCCCTCCACTTT. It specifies CASSPNVGHNSPLHF.

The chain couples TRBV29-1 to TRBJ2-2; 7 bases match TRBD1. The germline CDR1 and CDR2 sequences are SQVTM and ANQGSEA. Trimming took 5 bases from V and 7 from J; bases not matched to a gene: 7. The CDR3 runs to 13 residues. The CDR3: CSVRRGIDGELFF. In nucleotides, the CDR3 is TGCAGCGTTCGCAGGGGGATTGACGGGGAGCTGTTTTTT.

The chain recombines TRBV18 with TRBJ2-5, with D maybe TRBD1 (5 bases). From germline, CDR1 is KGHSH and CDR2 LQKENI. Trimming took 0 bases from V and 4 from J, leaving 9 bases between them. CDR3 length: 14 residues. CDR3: CASSPPYRTETQYF. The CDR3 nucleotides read TGTGCCAGCTCACCACCGTACAGGACAGAGACCCAGTACTTC.

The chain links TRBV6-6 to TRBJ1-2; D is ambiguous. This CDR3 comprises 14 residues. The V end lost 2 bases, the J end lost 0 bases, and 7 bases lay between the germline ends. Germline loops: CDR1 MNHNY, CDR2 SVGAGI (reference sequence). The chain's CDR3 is CASSYGQANYGYTF. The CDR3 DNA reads TGTGCCAGCAGTTACGGCCAGGCTAACTATGGCTACACCTTC.

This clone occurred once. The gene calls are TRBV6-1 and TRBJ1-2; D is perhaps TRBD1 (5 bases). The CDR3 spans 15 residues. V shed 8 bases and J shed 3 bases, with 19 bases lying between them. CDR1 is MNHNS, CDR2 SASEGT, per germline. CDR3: CASGEGSGRDYGYTF. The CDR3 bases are TGTGCCAGCGGGGAGGGGTCGGGGAGGGACTATGGCTACACCTTC.

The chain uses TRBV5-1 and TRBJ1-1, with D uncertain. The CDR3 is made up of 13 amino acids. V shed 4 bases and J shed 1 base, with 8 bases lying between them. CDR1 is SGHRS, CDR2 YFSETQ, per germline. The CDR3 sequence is CASSADRNTEAFF. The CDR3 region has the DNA TGCGCCAGCAGCGCAGATCGGAACACTGAAGCTTTCTTT.